This is a list of T cell receptor beta chains from one sample in a study of blood T cell repertoires in COVID-19. The data were produced by immunoSEQ multiplex PCR, yet TCRdb's version contains in-frame clones alone and is incomplete. This repertoire shows some 70,000 clones, 85% to 90% found once; its top ten account for 6.5% to 7.5%. The sample comprised peripheral blood. Every receptor here comes from a woman older than 75 with active COVID-19. The CDR3 runs from the conserved cysteine through the conserved F or W. Fields, in order: D gene, clone size, J gene, V gene, CDR3 protein, CDR3 DNA. D genes are given only for firm matches. For some rows the clone size is stated as once, few or many, or as a class when expanded; others skip it.

>TRBD2|NA|TRBJ2-1|TRBV27
CASSLGGGGLAFEQFF
TGTGCCAGCAGTTTAGGAGGGGGGGGACTAGCTTTTGAGCAGTTCTTC
>NA|NA|TRBJ2-7|TRBV14
CASSQLRGFWNEQYF
TGTGCCAGCAGCCAACTCCGGGGGTTTTGGAACGAGCAGTACTTC
>TRBD1|once|TRBJ1-5|TRBV19
CASRETGQGYSNQPQHF
TGTGCCAGTAGGGAAACGGGACAGGGTTATAGCAATCAGCCCCAGCATTTT
>NA|NA|TRBJ2-1|TRBV10-3
CAISDSGNEQFF
TGTGCCATCAGTGACAGCGGCAATGAGCAGTTCTTC
>NA|NA|TRBJ2-3|TRBV19
CASRLRTSTDTQYF
TGTGCCAGTAGGCTCAGGACTAGCACAGATACGCAGTATTTT
>NA|NA|TRBJ1-4|TRBV28
CASRFREKLFF
TGTGCCAGCAGGTTTAGAGAAAAACTGTTTTTT
>NA|NA|TRBJ1-6|TRBV10-3
CAIRSQGGDSPLHF
TGTGCCATCAGATCCCAAGGGGGTGATTCACCCCTCCACTTT
>NA|NA|TRBJ2-3|TRBV19
CASSAFSGTSTDTQYF
TGTGCCAGTAGTGCCTTTAGCGGAACTAGCACAGATACGCAGTATTTT
>NA|NA|TRBJ2-7|TRBV6-2/TRBV6-3
CASSYLQGSSAGWDFYEQYF
TGTGCCAGCAGTTATCTACAGGGATCTTCAGCGGGGTGGGATTTCTACGAGCAGTACTTC
>TRBD1|once|TRBJ1-1|TRBV27
CASSSYRGSGTEAFF
TGTGCCAGCAGTTCCTACAGGGGATCGGGCACTGAAGCTTTCTTT
>TRBD2|NA|TRBJ2-5|TRBV18
CASSPPGGMETQYF
TGTGCCAGCTCACCACCGGGGGGGATGGAGACCCAGTACTTC
>TRBD2|NA|TRBJ2-3|TRBV7-2
CASSSVAGGSDTQYF
TGTGCCAGCAGCTCTGTAGCGGGAGGATCGGATACGCAGTATTTT
>NA|NA|TRBJ2-2|TRBV18
CASSPFVAQTNTGELFF
TGTGCCAGCTCACCCTTCGTTGCTCAGACGAACACCGGGGAGCTGTTTTTT
>TRBD2|NA|TRBJ2-1|TRBV7-8
CASSSGLAGYSYNEQFF
TGTGCCAGCAGCTCAGGACTAGCGGGTTATTCCTACAATGAGCAGTTCTTC
>NA|NA|TRBJ2-1|TRBV3-1/TRBV3-2
CASSPEGSYNEQFF
TGTGCCAGCAGCCCCGAGGGCTCCTACAATGAGCAGTTCTTC
>NA|few|TRBJ2-7|TRBV7-9
CASSVTTGSVEQYF
TGTGCCAGCAGCGTGACGACAGGCTCGGTCGAGCAGTACTTC
>TRBD1|NA|TRBJ2-5|TRBV5-6
CASSPIQGVGETQYF
TGTGCCAGCAGCCCGATACAGGGGGTAGGGGAGACCCAGTACTTC
>NA|NA|TRBJ1-1|TRBV6-2/TRBV6-3
CASSYGGQIFTEAFF
TGTGCCAGCAGTTACGGGGGACAAATCTTCACTGAAGCTTTCTTT
>NA|NA|TRBJ2-1|TRBV5-1
CASSLGTGAYNEQFF
TGCGCCAGCAGCTTGGGAACGGGGGCCTACAATGAGCAGTTCTTC
>TRBD2|NA|TRBJ2-5|TRBV20-1
CSVSGRAGETQYF
TGCAGTGTTAGTGGGAGGGCCGGGGAGACCCAGTACTTC
>NA|NA|TRBJ1-1|TRBV21-1
CASSKEGRGFMNTEAFF
TGTGCCAGCAGCAAAGAGGGCAGGGGGTTCATGAACACTGAAGCTTTCTTT
>TRBD2|once|TRBJ2-1|TRBV5-1
CASNVGGPSDEQFF
TGCGCCAGCAATGTGGGAGGGCCTAGTGATGAGCAGTTCTTC
>NA|NA|TRBJ1-5|TRBV7-9
CASSQGGQPQHF
TGTGCCAGCAGTCAGGGTGGGCAGCCCCAGCATTTT
>NA|few|TRBJ1-2|TRBV3-1/TRBV3-2
CASSQDYQGRGYTF
TGTGCCAGCAGCCAAGATTACCAGGGAAGAGGCTACACCTTC
>NA|NA|TRBJ2-5|TRBV7-9
CASSLGYQYQETQYF
TGTGCCAGCAGCTTAGGGTACCAGTACCAAGAGACCCAGTACTTC
>NA|NA|TRBJ1-2|TRBV3-1/TRBV3-2
CASSPAGYGYTF
TGTGCCAGCAGTCCCGCGGGCTATGGCTACACCTTC
>TRBD2|NA|TRBJ2-7|TRBV9
CASSSHPPDGAGVYEQYF
TGTGCCAGCAGCTCCCACCCCCCCGACGGAGCGGGGGTCTACGAGCAGTACTTC
>TRBD1|NA|TRBJ1-5|TRBV15
CATSLRTGNQPQHF
TGTGCCACCAGCCTAAGGACAGGTAATCAGCCCCAGCATTTT
>TRBD1|NA|TRBJ1-1|TRBV6-5
CASSLQGRGEAFF
TGTGCCAGCAGTTTACAGGGGCGTGGAGAGGCTTTCTTT
>NA|NA|TRBJ2-1|TRBV12-3/TRBV12-4
CASTPREQFF
TGTGCCAGCACGCCGAGAGAGCAGTTCTTC
>NA|NA|TRBJ2-7|TRBV6-2/TRBV6-3
CASSYLAGSFYEQYF
TGTGCCAGCAGTTACTTGGCGGGTTCTTTCTACGAGCAGTACTTC
>TRBD2|NA|TRBJ2-1|TRBV7-2
CASRPGTSGRINEQFF
TGTGCCAGCAGGCCAGGGACTAGCGGGAGAATCAATGAGCAGTTCTTC
>NA|NA|TRBJ2-5|TRBV9
CASSVSVFETQYF
TGTGCCAGCTCCGTCTCGGTCTTTGAGACCCAGTACTTC
>NA|once|TRBJ1-2|TRBV5-8
CASSSGGSGGPLNYGYTF
TGTGCCAGCAGTTCCGGCGGGTCTGGGGGCCCCTTGAACTATGGCTACACCTTC
>NA|NA|TRBJ1-3|TRBV6-6
CASSPRGPSGNTIYF
TGTGCCAGCAGTCCCAGGGGACCCTCTGGAAACACCATATATTTT
>NA|few|TRBJ2-7|TRBV28
CASSPRQGGMYEQYF
TGTGCCAGCAGCCCCCGGCAGGGAGGAATGTACGAGCAGTACTTC
>NA|NA|TRBJ1-6|TRBV27
CASSPRAGSNLNSPLHF
TGTGCCAGCAGTCCTCGGGCAGGGTCCAACCTAAATTCACCCCTCCACTTT
>TRBD1|NA|TRBJ1-5|TRBV28
CASSKTGPGNQPQHF
TGTGCCAGCAGCAAGACAGGGCCCGGCAATCAGCCCCAGCATTTT
>NA|NA|TRBJ2-5|TRBV27
CASSLYRAQETQYF
TGTGCCAGCAGTTTATACAGGGCCCAAGAGACCCAGTACTTC
>NA|NA|TRBJ2-1|TRBV5-1
CASSLSVNKNEQFF
TGCGCCAGCAGCTTGTCGGTCAATAAGAATGAGCAGTTCTTC
>TRBD2|NA|TRBJ2-2|TRBV28
CASSFKAGGNTGELFF
TGTGCCAGCAGTTTTAAGGCGGGAGGGAACACCGGGGAGCTGTTTTTT
>TRBD2|NA|TRBJ2-3|TRBV7-3
CASSGTSVDTQYF
TGTGCCAGCAGCGGGACTAGCGTAGATACGCAGTATTTT
>NA|NA|TRBJ2-2|TRBV10-3
CAIRRDSQNTGELFF
TGTGCCATCAGGAGGGACTCCCAAAACACCGGGGAGCTGTTTTTT
>NA|NA|TRBJ1-6|TRBV6-2/TRBV6-3
CASSYQGPGDSPLHF
TGTGCCAGCAGTTATCAGGGTCCTGGAGATTCACCCCTCCACTTT
>NA|NA|TRBJ2-5|TRBV5-5
CASSLAGRDQETQYF
TGTGCCAGCAGCTTGGCCGGGCGGGACCAAGAGACCCAGTACTTC
>NA|NA|TRBJ1-5|TRBV18
CASSPSGSNQPQHF
TGTGCCAGCTCCCCGTCAGGGTCCAATCAGCCCCAGCATTTT